This T cell receptor (beta chain) was captured by sequencing in a study of blood T cell repertoires in COVID-19. Background on the study: Spain, Italy and the United States supplied samples that represented acute and convalescent COVID-19. T cells, B-cell-depleted T cells, or PBMCs provided the cDNA or gDNA that served as material.

The protocol was immunoSEQ multiplex PCR, while the TCRdb copy is restricted to in-frame clones and leaves out a portion. Of 300,000 to 400,000 clones in the sample, 85% to 90% were seen once. This receptor was taken from a human donor in a cohort sampled during active COVID-19. Sequencing used peripheral blood.

The CDR3 region is CASSPGTVETQYF. Here the CDR3 DNA reads TGTGCCAGCAGCCCAGGGACAGTTGAGACCCAGTACTTC. The rearrangement links TRBV7-9 to TRBJ2-5; 7 nucleotides align to TRBD1. Germline V gene data show CDR1 as SEHNR and CDR2 as FQNEAQ (reference sequence). CDR3 size: 13 residues. J gave up 5 bases and V 5 bases, and 5 bases lay outside the gene matches.